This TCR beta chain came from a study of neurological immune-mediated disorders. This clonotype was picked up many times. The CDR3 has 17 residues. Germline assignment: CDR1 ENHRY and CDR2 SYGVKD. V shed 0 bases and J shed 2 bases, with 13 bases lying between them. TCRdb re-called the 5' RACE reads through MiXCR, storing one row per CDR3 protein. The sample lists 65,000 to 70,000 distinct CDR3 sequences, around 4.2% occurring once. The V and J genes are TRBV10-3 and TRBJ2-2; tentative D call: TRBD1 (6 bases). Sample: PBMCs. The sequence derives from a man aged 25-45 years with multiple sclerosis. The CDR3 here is CAISESDKGTNTGELFF. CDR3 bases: TGTGCCATCAGTGAGTCGGATAAAGGGACAAACACCGGGGAGCTGTTTTTT.